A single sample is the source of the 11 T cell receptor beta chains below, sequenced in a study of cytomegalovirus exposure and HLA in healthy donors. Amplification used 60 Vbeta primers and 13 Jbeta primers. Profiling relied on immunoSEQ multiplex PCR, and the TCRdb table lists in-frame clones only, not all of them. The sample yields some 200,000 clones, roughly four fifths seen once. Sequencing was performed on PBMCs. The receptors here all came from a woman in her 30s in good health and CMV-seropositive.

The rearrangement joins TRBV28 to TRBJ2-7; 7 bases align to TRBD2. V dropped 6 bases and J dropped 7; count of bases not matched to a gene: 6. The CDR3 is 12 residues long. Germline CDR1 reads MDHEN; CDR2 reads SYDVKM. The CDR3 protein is CASRGGTGEQYF. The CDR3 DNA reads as TGTGCCAGCAGGGGAGGGACGGGGGAGCAGTACTTC. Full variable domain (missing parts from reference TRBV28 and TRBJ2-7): DVKVTQSSRYLVKRTGEKVFLECVQDMDHENMFWYRQDPGLGLRLIYFSYDVKMKEKGDIPEGYSVSREKKERFSLILESASTNQTSMYLCASRGGTGEQYFGPGTRLTVT.

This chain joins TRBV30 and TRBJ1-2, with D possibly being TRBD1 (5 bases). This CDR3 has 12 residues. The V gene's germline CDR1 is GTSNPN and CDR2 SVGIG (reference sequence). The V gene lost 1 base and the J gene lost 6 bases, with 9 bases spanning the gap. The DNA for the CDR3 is TGTGCCTGGAGTGCGACAGTTCATGGCTACACCTTC. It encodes CAWSATVHGYTF.

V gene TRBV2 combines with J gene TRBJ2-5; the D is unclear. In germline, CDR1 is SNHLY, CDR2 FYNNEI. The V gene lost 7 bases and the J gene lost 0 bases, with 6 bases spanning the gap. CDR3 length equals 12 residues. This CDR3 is CASKSHQETQYF. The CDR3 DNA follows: TGTGCCAGCAAATCTCACCAAGAGACCCAGTACTTC. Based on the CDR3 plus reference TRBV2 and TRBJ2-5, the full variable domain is EPEVTQTPSHQVTQMGQEVILRCVPISNHLYFYWYRQILGQKVEFLVSFYNNEISEKSEIFDDQFSVERPDGSNFTLKIRSTKLEDSAMYFCASKSHQETQYFGPGTRLLVL.

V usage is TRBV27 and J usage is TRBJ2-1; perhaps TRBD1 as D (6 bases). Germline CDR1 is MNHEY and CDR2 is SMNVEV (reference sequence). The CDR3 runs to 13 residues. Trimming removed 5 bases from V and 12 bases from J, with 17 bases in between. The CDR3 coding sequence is TGTGCCAGCAGTGCAAGGGGGTCAGGGGCGCAGTTCTTC. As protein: CASSARGSGAQFF.

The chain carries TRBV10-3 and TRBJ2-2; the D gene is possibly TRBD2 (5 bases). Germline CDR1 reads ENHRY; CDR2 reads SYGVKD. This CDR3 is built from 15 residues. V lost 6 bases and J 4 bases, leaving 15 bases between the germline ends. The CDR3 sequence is CAIRMTSGITGELFF. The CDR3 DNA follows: TGTGCCATCAGGATGACATCGGGAATCACCGGGGAGCTGTTTTTT.

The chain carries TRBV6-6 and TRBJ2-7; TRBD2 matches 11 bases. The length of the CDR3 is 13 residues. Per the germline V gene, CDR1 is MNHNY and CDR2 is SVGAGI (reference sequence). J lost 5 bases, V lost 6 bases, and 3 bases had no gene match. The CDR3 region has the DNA TGTGCCAGCAGCCGGACTAGCGGGCACGAGCAGTACTTC. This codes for CASSRTSGHEQYF.

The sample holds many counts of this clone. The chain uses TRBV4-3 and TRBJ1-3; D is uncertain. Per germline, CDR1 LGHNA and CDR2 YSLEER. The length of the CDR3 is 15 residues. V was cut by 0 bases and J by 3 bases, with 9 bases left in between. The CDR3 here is CASSQDWAGGNTIYF. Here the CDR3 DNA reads TGCGCCAGCAGCCAAGATTGGGCGGGTGGAAACACCATATATTTT.

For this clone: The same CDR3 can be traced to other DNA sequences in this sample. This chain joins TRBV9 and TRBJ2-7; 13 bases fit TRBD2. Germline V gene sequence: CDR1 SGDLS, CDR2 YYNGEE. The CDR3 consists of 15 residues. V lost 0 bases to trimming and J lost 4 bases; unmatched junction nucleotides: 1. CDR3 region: CASSVGLAGGYEQYF. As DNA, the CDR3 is TGTGCCAGCAGCGTAGGACTAGCGGGGGGTTACGAGCAGTACTTC.

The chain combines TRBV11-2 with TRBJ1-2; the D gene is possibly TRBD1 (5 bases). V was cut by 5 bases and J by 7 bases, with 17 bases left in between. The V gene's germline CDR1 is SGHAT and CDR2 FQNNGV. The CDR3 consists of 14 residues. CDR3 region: CASSTLTVSRGYTF. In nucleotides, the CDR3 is TGTGCCAGCAGCACTCTGACAGTGTCCCGTGGCTACACCTTC.

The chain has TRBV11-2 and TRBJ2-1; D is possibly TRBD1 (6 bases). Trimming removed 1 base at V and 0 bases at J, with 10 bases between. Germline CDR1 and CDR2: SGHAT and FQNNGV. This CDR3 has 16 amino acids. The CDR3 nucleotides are TGTGCCAGCAGCTTAGGAGCGGACAGCTCCTACAATGAGCAGTTCTTC. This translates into CASSLGADSSYNEQFF.

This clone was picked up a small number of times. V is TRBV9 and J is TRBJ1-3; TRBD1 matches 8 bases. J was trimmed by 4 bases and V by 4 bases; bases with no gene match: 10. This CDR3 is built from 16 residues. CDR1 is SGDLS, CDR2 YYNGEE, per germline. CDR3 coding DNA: TGTGCCAGCAGCACCCAAGGACAGGGCGCGGGAAACACCATATATTTT. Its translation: CASSTQGQGAGNTIYF. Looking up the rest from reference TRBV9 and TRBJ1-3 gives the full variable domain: DSGVTQTPKHLITATGQRVTLRCSPRSGDLSVYWYQQSLDQGLQFLIQYYNGEERAKGNILERFSAQQFPDLHSELNLSSLELGDSALYFCASSTQGQGAGNTIYFGEGSWLTVV.